The sequence of this T cell receptor (beta chain) was determined in a study of T cells in Graves' hyperthyroidism and ophthalmopathy. What was amplified from RNA transcripts were TCR beta CDR3 regions. When the TCR CDR3 underwent first-round RT-PCR, the HTBI primer set was used. MiXCR, applied by TCRdb to the multiplex PCR reads, yields one record per CDR3 protein. This table has more than 450,000 distinct CDR3 sequences, 12% to 15% appearing once. This clonotype was detected a few times. Germline V lookup: CDR1 SQVTM, CDR2 ANQGSEA. Trimming cost V 1 base and J 1 base; bases outside gene matches: 0. The CDR3 has 15 residues.

The sequenced sample was blood. The origin of this receptor is a woman aged 40 to 49 with Graves' hyperthyroidism. The chain uses TRBV29-1 and TRBJ2-2; 10 nucleotides line up with TRBD2. CDR3 in amino acids: CSVEGTSGNTGELFF. Written as DNA, the CDR3 is TGCAGCGTTGAAGGGACTAGCGGGAACACCGGGGAGCTGTTTTTT.